This T cell receptor (beta chain) was documented in a study of blood T cell repertoires in COVID-19. Looking at the study overall: The analysed material was cDNA or gDNA that came from T cells, B-cell-depleted T cells, or PBMCs.

Libraries were prepared by immunoSEQ multiplex PCR; TCRdb keeps only in-frame clonotypes and omits some of them. The table shows roughly 39,000 clones, with roughly 86% occurring only once. Germline CDR1 is LNHDA and CDR2 is SQIVND (reference sequence). Trimming shortened V by 2 bases and J by 10 bases, and 11 bases separated the two germline ends. The CDR3 spans 12 residues. The V call is TRBV19, the J call TRBJ1-2; D gene unclear. This clonotype originated in a man in his forties or fifties in a cohort sampled during active COVID-19. The sequencing input was peripheral blood. The CDR3 nucleotides are TGTGCCAGTAGTATATTCGGGGTCGACTACACCTTC. Translation: CASSIFGVDYTF.